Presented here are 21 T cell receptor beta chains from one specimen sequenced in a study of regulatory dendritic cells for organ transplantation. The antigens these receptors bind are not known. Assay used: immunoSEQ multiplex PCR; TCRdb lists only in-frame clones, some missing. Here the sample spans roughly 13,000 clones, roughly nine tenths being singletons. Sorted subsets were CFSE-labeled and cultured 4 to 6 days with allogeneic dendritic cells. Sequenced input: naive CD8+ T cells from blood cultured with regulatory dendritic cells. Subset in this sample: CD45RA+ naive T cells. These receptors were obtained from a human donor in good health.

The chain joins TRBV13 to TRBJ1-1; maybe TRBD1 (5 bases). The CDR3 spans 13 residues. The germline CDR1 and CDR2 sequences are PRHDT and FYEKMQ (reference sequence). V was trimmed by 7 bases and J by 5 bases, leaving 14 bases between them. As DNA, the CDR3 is TGTGCCAGCACAGACAGACAAGGAACTGAAGCTTTCTTT. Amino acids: CASTDRQGTEAFF.

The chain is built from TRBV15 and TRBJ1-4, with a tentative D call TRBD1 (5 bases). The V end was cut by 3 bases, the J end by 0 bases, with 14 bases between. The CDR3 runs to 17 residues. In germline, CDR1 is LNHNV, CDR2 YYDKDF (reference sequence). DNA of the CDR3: TGTGCCACCAGCAGTACGACAGCACCTGCAACTAATGAAAAACTGTTTTTT. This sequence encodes CATSSTTAPATNEKLFF.

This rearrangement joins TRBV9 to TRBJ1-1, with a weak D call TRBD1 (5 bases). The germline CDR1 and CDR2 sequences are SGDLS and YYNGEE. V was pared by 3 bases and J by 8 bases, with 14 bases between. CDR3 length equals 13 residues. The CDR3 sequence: CASSDLTDQEAFF. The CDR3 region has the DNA TGTGCCAGCAGCGACCTGACAGACCAAGAAGCTTTCTTT. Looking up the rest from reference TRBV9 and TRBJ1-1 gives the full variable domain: DSGVTQTPKHLITATGQRVTLRCSPRSGDLSVYWYQQSLDQGLQFLIQYYNGEERAKGNILERFSAQQFPDLHSELNLSSLELGDSALYFCASSDLTDQEAFFGQGTRLTVV.

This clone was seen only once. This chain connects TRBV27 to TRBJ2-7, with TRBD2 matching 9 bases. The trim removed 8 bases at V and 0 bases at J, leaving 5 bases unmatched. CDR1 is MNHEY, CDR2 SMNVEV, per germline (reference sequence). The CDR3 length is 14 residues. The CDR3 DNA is TGTGCCAGCCAGACTAGCGGATACTCCTACGAGCAGTACTTC. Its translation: CASQTSGYSYEQYF.

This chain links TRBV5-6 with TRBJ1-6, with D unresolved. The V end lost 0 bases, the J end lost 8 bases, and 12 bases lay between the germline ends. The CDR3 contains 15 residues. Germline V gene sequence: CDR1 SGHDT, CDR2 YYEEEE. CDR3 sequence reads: CASSLGAGSDSPLHF. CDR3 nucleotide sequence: TGTGCCAGCAGCTTGGGCGCGGGTTCTGATTCACCCCTCCACTTT.

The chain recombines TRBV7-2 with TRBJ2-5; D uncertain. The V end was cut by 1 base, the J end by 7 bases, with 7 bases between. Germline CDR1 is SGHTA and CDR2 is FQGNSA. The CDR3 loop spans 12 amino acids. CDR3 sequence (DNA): TGTGCCAGCAGCTTAGGCTCTATGACCCAGTACTTC. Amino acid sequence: CASSLGSMTQYF.

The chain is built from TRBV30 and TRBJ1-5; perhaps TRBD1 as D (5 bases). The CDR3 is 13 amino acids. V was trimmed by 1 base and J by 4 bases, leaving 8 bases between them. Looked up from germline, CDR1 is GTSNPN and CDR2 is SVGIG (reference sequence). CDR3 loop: CAWSGQGNQPQHF. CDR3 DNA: TGTGCCTGGAGTGGCCAGGGTAATCAGCCCCAGCATTTT.

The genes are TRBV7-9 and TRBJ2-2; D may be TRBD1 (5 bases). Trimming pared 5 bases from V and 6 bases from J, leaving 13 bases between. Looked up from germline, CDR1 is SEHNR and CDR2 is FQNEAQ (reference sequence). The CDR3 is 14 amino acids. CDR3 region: CASSQPQGAGELFF. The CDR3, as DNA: TGTGCCAGCAGCCAACCCCAAGGGGCCGGGGAGCTGTTTTTT.

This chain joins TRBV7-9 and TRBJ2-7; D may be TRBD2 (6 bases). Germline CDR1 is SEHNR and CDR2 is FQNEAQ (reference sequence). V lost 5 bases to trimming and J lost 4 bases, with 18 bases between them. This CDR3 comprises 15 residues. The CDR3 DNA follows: TGTGCCAGCAGCCCCGCTCCTCGGGAGAGGTACGAGCAGTACTTC. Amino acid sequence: CASSPAPRERYEQYF.

The CDR3 DNA sequence: TGTGCCCACGGGGGGGGAGGTTATAACGAGCAGTACTTC. This encodes CAHGGGGYNEQYF. The chain links TRBV2 to TRBJ2-7; 8 bases are a match to TRBD2. V shed 11 bases and J 5 bases; nucleotides not matched to a gene: 11. The germline CDR1 and CDR2 sequences are SNHLY and FYNNEI. The CDR3 contains 13 residues. Filled out from reference TRBV2 and TRBJ2-7, the complete variable domain reads EPEVTQTPSHQVTQMGQEVILRCVPISNHLYFYWYRQILGQKVEFLVSFYNNEISEKSEIFDDQFSVERPDGSNFTLKIRSTKLEDSAMYFCAHGGGGYNEQYFGPGTRLTVT.

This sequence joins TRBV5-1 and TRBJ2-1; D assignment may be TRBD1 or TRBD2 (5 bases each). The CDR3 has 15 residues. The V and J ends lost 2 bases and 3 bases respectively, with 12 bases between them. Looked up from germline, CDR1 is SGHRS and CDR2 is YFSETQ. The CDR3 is CASSFWGKNYNEQFF. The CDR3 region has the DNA TGCGCCAGCAGCTTTTGGGGGAAAAACTACAATGAGCAGTTCTTC.

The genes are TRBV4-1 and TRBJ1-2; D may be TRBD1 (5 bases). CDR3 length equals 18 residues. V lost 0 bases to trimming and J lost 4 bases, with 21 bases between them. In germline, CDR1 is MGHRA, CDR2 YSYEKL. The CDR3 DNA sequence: TGCGCCAGCAGCCAAGATCCGACCTACGACAGATCCTTCTATGGCTACACCTTC. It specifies CASSQDPTYDRSFYGYTF.

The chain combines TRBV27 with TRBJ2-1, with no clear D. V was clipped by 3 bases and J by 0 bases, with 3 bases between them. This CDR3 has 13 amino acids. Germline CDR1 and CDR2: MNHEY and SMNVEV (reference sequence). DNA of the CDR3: TGTGCCAGCAGTTTCACCTCCTACAATGAGCAGTTCTTC. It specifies CASSFTSYNEQFF.

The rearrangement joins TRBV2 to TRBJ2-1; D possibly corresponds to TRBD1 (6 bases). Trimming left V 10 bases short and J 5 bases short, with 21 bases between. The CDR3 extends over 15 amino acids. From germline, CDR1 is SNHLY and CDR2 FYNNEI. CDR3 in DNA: TGTGCCAAGTACCGGACAGAGGGGAACCACAATGAGCAGTTCTTC. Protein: CAKYRTEGNHNEQFF.

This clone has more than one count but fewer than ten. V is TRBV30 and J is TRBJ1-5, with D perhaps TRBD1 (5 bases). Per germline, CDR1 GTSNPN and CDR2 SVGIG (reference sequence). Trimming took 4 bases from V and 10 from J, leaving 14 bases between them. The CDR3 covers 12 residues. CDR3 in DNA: TGTGCCTGGAACGAGGGGATGGGCCCCCAGCATTTT. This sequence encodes CAWNEGMGPQHF.

CDR3 in amino acids: CASSLGTGVLYEQYF. As DNA, the CDR3 is TGTGCCAGCAGCTTAGGGACAGGGGTCCTCTACGAGCAGTACTTC. This chain links TRBV7-8 with TRBJ2-7, with 9 nucleotides matching TRBD1. Germline CDR1 SGHVS, CDR2 FQNEAQ. The CDR3 totals 15 residues. The J segment lost 3 bases and the V segment lost 1 base, leaving 4 bases of the junction unmatched.

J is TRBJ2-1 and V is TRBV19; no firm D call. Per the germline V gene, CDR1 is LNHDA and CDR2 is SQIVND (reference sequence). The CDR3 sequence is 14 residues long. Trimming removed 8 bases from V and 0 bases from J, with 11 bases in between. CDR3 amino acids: CASGSPPSYNEQFF. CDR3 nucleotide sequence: TGTGCCAGTGGCAGCCCCCCCTCCTACAATGAGCAGTTCTTC.

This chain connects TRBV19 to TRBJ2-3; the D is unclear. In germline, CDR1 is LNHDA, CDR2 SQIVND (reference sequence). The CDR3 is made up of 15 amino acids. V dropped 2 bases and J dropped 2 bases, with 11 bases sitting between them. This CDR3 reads CASSITPRYTDTQYF. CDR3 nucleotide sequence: TGTGCCAGTAGTATAACTCCAAGATACACAGATACGCAGTATTTT.

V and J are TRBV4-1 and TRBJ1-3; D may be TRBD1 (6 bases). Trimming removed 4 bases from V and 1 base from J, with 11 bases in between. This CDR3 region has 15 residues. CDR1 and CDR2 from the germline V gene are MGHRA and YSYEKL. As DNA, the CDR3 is TGCGCCAGCAGCCCAACCAGGGGTTCTGGAAACACCATATATTTT. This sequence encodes CASSPTRGSGNTIYF.

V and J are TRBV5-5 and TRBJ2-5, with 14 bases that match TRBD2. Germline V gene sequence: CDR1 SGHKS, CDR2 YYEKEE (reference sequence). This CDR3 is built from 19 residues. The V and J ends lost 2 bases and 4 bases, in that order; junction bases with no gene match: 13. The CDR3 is CASSLGSGLAGVLGETQYF. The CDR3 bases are TGTGCCAGCAGCTTAGGTTCGGGACTAGCGGGAGTCCTCGGAGAGACCCAGTACTTC.

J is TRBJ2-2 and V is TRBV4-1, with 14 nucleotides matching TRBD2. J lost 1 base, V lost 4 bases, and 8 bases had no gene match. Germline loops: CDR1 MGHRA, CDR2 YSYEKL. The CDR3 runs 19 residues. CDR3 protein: CASSLQGLAGDGNTGELFF. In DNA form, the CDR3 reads TGCGCCAGCAGCCTCCAGGGACTAGCGGGAGATGGGAACACCGGGGAGCTGTTTTTT.